The rows below give T cell receptor beta chains drawn from one sample of a study of follicular helper T cells after annual influenza vaccination. Using immunoSEQ multiplex PCR, the repertoire was profiled, and TCRdb retains in-frame clones only, with some absent. The table has 27,000 or so clones, about 82% seen once. The specimen comprised CXCR5+ CD38- circulating T follicular helper cells from blood, sampled on the day of influenza vaccination. All receptors come from an adult who received the influenza vaccine. Each CDR3 is given with its conserved first and last residue. D genes are given only for firm matches. Only part of the rows carry a size: once, few, many, or a class if the clone is expanded.

clone size	V gene	D gene	J gene	CDR3 protein	CDR3 DNA
-	TRBV5-1	TRBD1	TRBJ1-1	CASSFEARGRRRTEAFF	TGCGCCAGCAGCTTTGAGGCCAGGGGGCGCAGAAGGACTGAAGCTTTCTTT
-	TRBV19	-	TRBJ2-3	CASSILGQGDTQYF	TGTGCCAGTAGTATTCTCGGCCAGGGAGATACGCAGTATTTT
-	TRBV11-3	-	TRBJ1-1	CASSLQSSTEAFF	TGTGCCAGCAGCTTACAATCGAGCACTGAAGCTTTCTTT
-	TRBV29-1	-	TRBJ2-5	CSSGIQETQYF	TGCAGCTCCGGGATTCAAGAGACCCAGTACTTC
-	TRBV28	TRBD2	TRBJ2-2	CASSRLAGGTGELFF	TGTGCCAGCAGCCGGCTAGCGGGAGGGACCGGGGAGCTGTTTTTT
-	TRBV10-3	-	TRBJ1-3	CAISNLGGGGNTIYF	TGTGCCATCAGCAACCTGGGGGGGGGAGGAAACACCATATATTTT
once	TRBV2	-	TRBJ1-1	CASMRVMNTEAFF	TGTGCCAGCATGAGGGTCATGAACACTGAAGCTTTCTTT
-	TRBV6-1	-	TRBJ1-1	CASSVTRGKNTEAFF	TGTGCCAGCAGTGTCACCAGGGGAAAGAACACTGAAGCTTTCTTT
-	TRBV28	TRBD2	TRBJ2-3	CASMNPSGLTDTQYF	TGTGCCAGCATGAACCCTAGCGGACTCACAGATACGCAGTATTTT
-	TRBV29-1	-	TRBJ2-7	CSVVSRAPGSYEQYF	TGCAGCGTTGTTTCGAGAGCCCCCGGCTCCTACGAGCAGTACTTC
-	TRBV11-3	TRBD2	TRBJ2-2	CASSPPGGGRATGELFF	TGTGCCAGCAGCCCCCCGGGGGGCGGGAGGGCCACCGGGGAGCTGTTTTTT
-	TRBV19	TRBD1	TRBJ2-7	CASSIPGTGIHEQYF	TGTGCCAGTAGTATACCCGGGACAGGGATACACGAGCAGTACTTC
-	TRBV19	TRBD2	TRBJ2-1	CASSVRDYKGRRQFF	TGTGCCAGTAGTGTCCGGGACTATAAAGGTCGAAGGCAGTTCTTC